One T cell receptor (beta chain) is described in this entry. Its specificity is unknown. J was trimmed by 0 bases and V by 5 bases; bases with no gene match: 6. From germline, CDR1 is SGHDT and CDR2 YYEEEE. The CDR3 has 16 residues. Prior to thyroid surgery, none of the patients had received any treatment. The data stem from a study of metastatic and nonmetastatic thyroid tumors. Turning to the study itself: Where malignant and benign thyroid patients were concerned, repertoires were compared across blood and tumor or nodule tissue.

Overall study results and limits: Relative to benign nodules, malignant thyroid tumors were reportedly characterized by significantly elevated TCR beta diversity in blood and tumor.

Original data processing: A classifier of distant metastasis in papillary thyroid cancer was built from CDR3 differences (across clinicopathological groups). TCRdb re-called clones from the PCR reads using MiXCR. TCRdb, not the original authors, processed these V and J calls. This table has 23,000 or so clones, roughly a fifth appearing once. The gene calls are TRBV5-6 and TRBJ2-7, with 12 nucleotides matching TRBD2. The sequence derives from a male donor with papillary thyroid cancer or a benign thyroid nodule (not recorded which). Some clones in this sample may be carry-over from other donors' samples. Sequencing used blood. In nucleotides, the CDR3 is TGTGCCAGCAGATCCGGACTAGCGGGGCTCTCCTACGAGCAGTACTTC. The encoded protein is CASRSGLAGLSYEQYF.